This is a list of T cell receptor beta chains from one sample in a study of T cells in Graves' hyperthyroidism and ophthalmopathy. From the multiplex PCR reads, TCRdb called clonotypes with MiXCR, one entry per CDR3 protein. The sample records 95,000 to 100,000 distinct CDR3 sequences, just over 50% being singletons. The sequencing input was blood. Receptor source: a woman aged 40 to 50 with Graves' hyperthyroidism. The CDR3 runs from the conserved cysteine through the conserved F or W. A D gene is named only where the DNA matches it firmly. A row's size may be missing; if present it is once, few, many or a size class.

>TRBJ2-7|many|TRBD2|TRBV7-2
CASSFGTGTSGRAGFEQYF
TGTGCCAGCAGCTTTGGGACCGGGACTAGCGGGAGGGCGGGGTTCGAGCAGTACTTC
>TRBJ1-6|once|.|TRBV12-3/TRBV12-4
CASSLRTSYSPLHF
TGTGCCAGCAGTTTGCGGACATCGTATTCACCCCTCCACTTT
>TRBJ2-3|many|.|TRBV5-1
CASSDVESTQYF
TGCGCCAGCAGCGATGTAGAATCTACGCAGTATTTT
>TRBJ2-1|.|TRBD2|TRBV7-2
CASSLARTSGLNEQFF
TGTGCCAGCAGCTTAGCCCGGACTAGCGGCCTCAATGAGCAGTTCTTC
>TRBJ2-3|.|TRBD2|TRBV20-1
CSAIGRLAGSHRQYF
TGCAGTGCTATCGGGAGACTAGCGGGGAGCCATAGGCAGTATTTT
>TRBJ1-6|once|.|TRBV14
CASSPWGSYNSPPHF
TGTGCCAGCAGCCCTTGGGGCTCCTATAATTCACCCCCCCACTTT
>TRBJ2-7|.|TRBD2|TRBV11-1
CASSLGGTSSYEQYF
TGTGCCAGCAGCTTAGGCGGGACTAGCTCCTACGAGCAGTACTTC
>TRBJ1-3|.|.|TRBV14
CASSHKIGYGYTIYF
TGTGCCAGCAGCCACAAGATCGGATATGGCTACACCATATATTTT
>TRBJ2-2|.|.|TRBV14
CASRPNTGELFF
TGTGCCAGCAGGCCCAACACCGGGGAGCTGTTTTTT
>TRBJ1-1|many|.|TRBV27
CASSYGRTNTEAFF
TGTGCCAGCAGTTACGGCAGGACGAACACTGAAGCTTTCTTT
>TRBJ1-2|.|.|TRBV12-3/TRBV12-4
CASSAGTGLGYTF
TGTGCCAGCAGTGCCGGGACCGGTCTAGGCTACACCTTC
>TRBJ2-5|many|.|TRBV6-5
CASSYSTGVQETQYF
TGTGCCAGCAGTTACTCGACGGGAGTGCAAGAGACCCAGTACTTC
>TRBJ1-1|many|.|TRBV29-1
CNGGLGQLYEAFF
TGCAACGGAGGCTTAGGACAGCTATATGAAGCTTTCTTT
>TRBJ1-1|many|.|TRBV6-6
CASRDTEAFF
TGTGCCAGCCGGGACACTGAAGCTTTCTTT
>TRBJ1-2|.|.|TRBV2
CASMDGDGYTF
TGTGCCAGCATGGACGGAGATGGCTACACCTTC
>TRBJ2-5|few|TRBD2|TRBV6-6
CASSRLAGVRETQYF
TGTGCCAGCAGTCGACTAGCGGGAGTCAGGGAGACCCAGTACTTC
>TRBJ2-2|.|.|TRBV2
CASVDGTGNTGELFF
TGTGCCAGCGTTGACGGGACTGGGAACACCGGGGAGCTGTTTTTT
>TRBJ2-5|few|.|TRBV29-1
CSARLEIGTQYF
TGCAGCGCCCGGCTAGAAATCGGGACCCAGTACTTC
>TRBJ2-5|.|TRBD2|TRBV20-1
CSARASGSETQYF
TGCAGTGCTAGAGCTAGCGGGAGTGAGACCCAGTACTTC
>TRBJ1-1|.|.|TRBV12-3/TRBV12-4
CASSSWSRGNTEAFF
TGTGCCAGCAGTTCGTGGTCCAGGGGAAACACTGAAGCTTTCTTT
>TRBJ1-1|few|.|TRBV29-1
CAWSEKDTEAFF
TGTGCCTGGAGTGAGAAAGACACTGAAGCTTTCTTT